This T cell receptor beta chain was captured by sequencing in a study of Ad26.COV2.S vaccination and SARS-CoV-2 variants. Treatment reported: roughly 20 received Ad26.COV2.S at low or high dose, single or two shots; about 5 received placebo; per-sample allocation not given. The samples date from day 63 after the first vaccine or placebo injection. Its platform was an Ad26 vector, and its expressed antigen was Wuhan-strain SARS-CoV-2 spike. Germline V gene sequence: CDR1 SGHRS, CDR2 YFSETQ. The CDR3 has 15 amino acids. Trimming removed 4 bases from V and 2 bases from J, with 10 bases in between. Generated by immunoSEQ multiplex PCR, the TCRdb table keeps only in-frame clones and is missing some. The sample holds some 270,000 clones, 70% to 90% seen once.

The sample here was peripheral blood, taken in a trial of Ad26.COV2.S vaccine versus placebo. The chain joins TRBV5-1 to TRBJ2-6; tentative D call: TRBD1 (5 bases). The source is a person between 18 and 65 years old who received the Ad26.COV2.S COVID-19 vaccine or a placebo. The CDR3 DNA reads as TGCGCCAGCAGCCCCCAGGGAACTGGGGCCAACGTCCTGACTTTC. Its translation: CASSPQGTGANVLTF.